A selection of T cell receptor beta chains follows, all from one sample in a study of blood T cell repertoires in COVID-19. Here immunoSEQ multiplex PCR was the method, and the copy in TCRdb shows in-frame clones only, minus some. The table lists about 200,000 clones, around four fifths of them singletons. Input material: peripheral blood. These receptors were obtained from a man between 60 and 75 years old with COVID-19, enrolled during active disease. CDR3s include the opening cysteine and the closing phenylalanine or tryptophan. Fields, in order: D gene, clone size, J gene, V gene, CDR3 protein, CDR3 DNA. The D gene is left open where the match is weak. Some rows mark clone size as missing; the rest say once, few, many or name a class of expanded clone.

- | - | TRBJ2-5 | TRBV5-6 | CASSLPGVPETQYF | TGTGCCAGCAGCCTGCCAGGGGTTCCCGAGACCCAGTACTTC
- | - | TRBJ1-3 | TRBV19 | CASSPRQSSGNTIYF | TGTGCCAGTAGTCCCCGACAGAGCTCTGGAAACACCATATATTTT
TRBD1 | - | TRBJ2-5 | TRBV29-1 | CSVQAGTGKETQYF | TGCAGCGTCCAAGCCGGGACAGGGAAGGAGACCCAGTACTTC
TRBD1 | - | TRBJ1-2 | TRBV3-1/TRBV3-2 | CASSKQIGTGSAGYTF | TGTGCCAGCAGCAAGCAGATCGGGACAGGGTCGGCTGGCTACACCTTC
TRBD1 | - | TRBJ2-3 | TRBV7-2 | CASSSDRGGFTQYF | TGTGCCAGCAGCTCGGACAGGGGAGGGTTTACGCAGTATTTT
TRBD1 | - | TRBJ1-3 | TRBV7-9 | CASSQQGKFSGNTIYF | TGTGCCAGCAGCCAACAGGGGAAGTTCTCTGGAAACACCATATATTTT
- | - | TRBJ2-7 | TRBV27 | CASRWEISGSYEQYF | TGTGCCAGCAGATGGGAAATTAGCGGTTCCTACGAGCAGTACTTC
TRBD1 | - | TRBJ2-1 | TRBV5-4 | CASSSMGQGNNEQFF | TGTGCCAGCAGCTCCATGGGACAGGGCAACAATGAGCAGTTCTTC
- | - | TRBJ2-1 | TRBV15 | CATSTRAARYNEQFF | TGTGCCACCAGCACACGAGCCGCTAGATACAATGAGCAGTTCTTC
- | - | TRBJ1-5 | TRBV6-5 | CASSPGPYSNQPQHF | TGTGCCAGCAGCCCAGGGCCTTATAGCAATCAGCCCCAGCATTTT
- | few | TRBJ1-6 | TRBV10-1 | CASSGQGSPLHF | TGCGCCAGCAGTGGTCAGGGTTCACCCCTCCACTTT